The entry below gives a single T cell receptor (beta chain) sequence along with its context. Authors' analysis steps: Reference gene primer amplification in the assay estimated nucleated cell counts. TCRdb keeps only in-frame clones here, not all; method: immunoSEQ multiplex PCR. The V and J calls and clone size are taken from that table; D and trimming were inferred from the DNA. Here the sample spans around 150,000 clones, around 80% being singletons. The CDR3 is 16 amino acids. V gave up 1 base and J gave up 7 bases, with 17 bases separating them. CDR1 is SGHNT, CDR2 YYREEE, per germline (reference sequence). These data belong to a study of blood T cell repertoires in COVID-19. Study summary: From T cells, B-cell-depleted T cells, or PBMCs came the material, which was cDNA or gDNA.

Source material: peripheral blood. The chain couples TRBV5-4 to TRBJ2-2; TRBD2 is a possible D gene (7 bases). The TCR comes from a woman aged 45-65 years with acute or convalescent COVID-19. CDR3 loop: CASSLRGRGRDGELFF. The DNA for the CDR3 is TGTGCCAGCAGCTTGCGGGGGCGGGGGAGAGACGGGGAGCTGTTTTTT.